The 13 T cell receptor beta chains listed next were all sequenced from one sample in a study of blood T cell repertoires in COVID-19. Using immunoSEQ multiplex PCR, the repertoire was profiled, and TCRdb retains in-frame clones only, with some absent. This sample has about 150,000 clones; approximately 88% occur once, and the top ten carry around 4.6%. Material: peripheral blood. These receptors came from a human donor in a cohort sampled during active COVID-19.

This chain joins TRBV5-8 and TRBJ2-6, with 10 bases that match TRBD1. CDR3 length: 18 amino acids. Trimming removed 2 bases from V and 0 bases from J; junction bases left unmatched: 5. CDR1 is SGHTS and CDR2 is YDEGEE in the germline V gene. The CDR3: CASSFPGQGYSGANVLTF. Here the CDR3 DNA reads TGTGCCAGCAGCTTTCCGGGACAGGGGTACTCTGGGGCCAACGTCCTGACTTTC.

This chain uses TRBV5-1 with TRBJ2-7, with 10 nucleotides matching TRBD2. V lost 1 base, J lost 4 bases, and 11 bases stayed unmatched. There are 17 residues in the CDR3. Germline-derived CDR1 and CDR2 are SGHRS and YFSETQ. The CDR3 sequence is CASSLLPGSGRRYEQYF. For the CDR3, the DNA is TGCGCCAGCAGCTTGTTGCCCGGTAGCGGGAGGAGATACGAGCAGTACTTC.

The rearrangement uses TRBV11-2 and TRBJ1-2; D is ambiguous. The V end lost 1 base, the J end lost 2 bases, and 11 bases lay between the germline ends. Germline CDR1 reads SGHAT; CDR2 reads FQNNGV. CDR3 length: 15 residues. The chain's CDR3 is CASSLGGSANYGYTF. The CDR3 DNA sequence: TGTGCCAGCAGCTTAGGAGGCTCGGCGAACTATGGCTACACCTTC.

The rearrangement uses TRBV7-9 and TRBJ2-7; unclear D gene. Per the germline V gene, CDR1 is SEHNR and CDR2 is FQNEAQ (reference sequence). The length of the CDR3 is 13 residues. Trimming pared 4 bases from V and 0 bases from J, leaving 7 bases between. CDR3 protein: CASSSQDSYEQYF. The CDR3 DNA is TGTGCCAGCAGCTCCCAGGACTCCTACGAGCAGTACTTC.

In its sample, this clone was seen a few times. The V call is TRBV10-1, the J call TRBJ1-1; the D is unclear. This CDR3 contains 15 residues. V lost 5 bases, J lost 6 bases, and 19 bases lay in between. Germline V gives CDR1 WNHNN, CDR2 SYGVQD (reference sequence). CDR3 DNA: TGCGCCAGCAGTAAAGCGGGGTTGGAAAAGGCTGAAGCTTTCTTT. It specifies CASSKAGLEKAEAFF.

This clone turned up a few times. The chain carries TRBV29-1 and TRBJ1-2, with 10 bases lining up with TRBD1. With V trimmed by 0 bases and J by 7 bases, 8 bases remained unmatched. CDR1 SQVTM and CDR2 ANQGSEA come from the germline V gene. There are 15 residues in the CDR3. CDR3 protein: CSVEERGDRGLGYTF. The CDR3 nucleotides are TGCAGCGTTGAAGAACGGGGAGACAGGGGGCTTGGCTACACCTTC. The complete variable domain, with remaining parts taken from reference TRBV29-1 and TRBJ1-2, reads SAVISQKPSRDICQRGTSLTIQCQVDSQVTMMFWYRQQPGQSLTLIATANQGSEATYESGFVIDKFPISRPNLTFSTLTVSNMSPEDSSIYLCSVEERGDRGLGYTFGSGTRLTVV.

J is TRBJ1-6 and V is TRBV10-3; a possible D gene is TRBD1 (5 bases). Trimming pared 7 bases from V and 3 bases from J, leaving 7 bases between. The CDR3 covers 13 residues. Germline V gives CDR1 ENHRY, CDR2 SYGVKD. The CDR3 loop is CAITQDYNSPLHF. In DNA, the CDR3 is TGTGCCATCACACAGGACTATAATTCACCCCTCCACTTT.

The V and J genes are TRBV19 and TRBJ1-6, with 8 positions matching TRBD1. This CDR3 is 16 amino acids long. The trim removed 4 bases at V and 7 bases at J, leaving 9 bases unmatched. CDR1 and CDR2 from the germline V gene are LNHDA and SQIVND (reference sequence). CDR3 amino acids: CASSNRTGKGNSPLHF. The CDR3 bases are TGTGCCAGTAGTAACCGGACAGGGAAGGGGAATTCACCCCTCCACTTT. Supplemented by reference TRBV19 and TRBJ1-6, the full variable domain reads DGGITQSPKYLFRKEGQNVTLSCEQNLNHDAMYWYRQDPGQGLRLIYYSQIVNDFQKGDIAEGYSVSREKKESFPLTVTSAQKNPTAFYLCASSNRTGKGNSPLHFGNGTRLTVT.

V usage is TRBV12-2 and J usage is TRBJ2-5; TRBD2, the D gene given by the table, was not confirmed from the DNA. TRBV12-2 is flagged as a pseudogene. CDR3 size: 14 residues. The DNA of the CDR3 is TGTGCAAGTCGCTTAGAAGCGGGGCGTGAGACCCAGTACTTC. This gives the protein CASRLEAGRETQYF.

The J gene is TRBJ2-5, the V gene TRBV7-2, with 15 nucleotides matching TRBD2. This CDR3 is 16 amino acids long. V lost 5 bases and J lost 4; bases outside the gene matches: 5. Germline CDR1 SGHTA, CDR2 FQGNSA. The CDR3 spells CASSHGLAGGPETQYF. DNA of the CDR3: TGTGCCAGCAGCCATGGACTAGCGGGGGGGCCAGAGACCCAGTACTTC.

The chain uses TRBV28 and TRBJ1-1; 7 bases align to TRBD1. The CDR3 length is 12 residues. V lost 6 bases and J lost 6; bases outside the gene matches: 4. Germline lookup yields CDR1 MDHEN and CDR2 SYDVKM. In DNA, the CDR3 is TGTGCCAGCAGGAACACAGGGGCTGAAGCTTTCTTT. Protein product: CASRNTGAEAFF.

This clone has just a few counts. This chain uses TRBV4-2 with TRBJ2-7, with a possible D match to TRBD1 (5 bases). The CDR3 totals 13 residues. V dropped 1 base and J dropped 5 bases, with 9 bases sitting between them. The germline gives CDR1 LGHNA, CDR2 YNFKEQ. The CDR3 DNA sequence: TGTGCCAGCAGCCAAGGTGCAGGGAACGAGCAGTACTTC. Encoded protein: CASSQGAGNEQYF.

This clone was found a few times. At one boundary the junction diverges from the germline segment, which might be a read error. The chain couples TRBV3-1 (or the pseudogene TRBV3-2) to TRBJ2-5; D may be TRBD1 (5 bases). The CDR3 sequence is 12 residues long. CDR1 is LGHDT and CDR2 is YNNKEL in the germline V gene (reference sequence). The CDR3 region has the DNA TGTGCCAGCAGCCAAGCCCAGGGTAAGGTTCACTTC. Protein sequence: CASSQAQGKVHF.